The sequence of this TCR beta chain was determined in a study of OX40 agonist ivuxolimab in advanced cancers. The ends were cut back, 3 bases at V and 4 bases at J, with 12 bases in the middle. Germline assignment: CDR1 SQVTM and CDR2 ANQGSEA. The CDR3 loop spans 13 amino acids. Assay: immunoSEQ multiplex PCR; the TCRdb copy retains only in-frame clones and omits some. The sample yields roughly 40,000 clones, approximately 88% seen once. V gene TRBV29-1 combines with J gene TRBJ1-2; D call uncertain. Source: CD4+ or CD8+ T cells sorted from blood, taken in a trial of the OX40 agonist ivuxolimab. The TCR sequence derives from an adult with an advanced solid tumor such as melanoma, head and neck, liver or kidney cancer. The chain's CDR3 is CSVETMRGYGYTF. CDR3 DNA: TGCAGCGTTGAGACGATGCGGGGCTATGGCTACACCTTC.